This TCR beta chain was identified during a study of shared clonotypes between healthy human individuals (dated by TCRdb to 2018 to 2021). For the wider study: Two women and three men aged 18 to 49 years were included in the cohort. For each donor, CD4 naive and CD4 memory were each run on three plates, CD8 naive on two plates, and CD8 memory on one plate. Blood TCR repertoires of a handful of healthy adults were deeply sequenced to estimate repertoire size and the extent of clonotype sharing between individuals. Different laboratories and diverse techniques were used to prepare libraries and sequence TCR repertoires, to increase sequencing depth and limit assay-specific biases. Per donor, leukapheresis produced somewhere between about 0.8 and 9 billion PBMCs.

A remark on this clone: This clone's antigen is unknown. No base quality values were provided; no much bigger clone lies one nucleotide off.

TCR CDR3 regions were amplified from genomic DNA by multiplex PCR using the deep immunoSEQ assay. Extracted genomic DNA from each cell subset was spread evenly across all wells of several immunoSEQ 96-well plates, with each plate serving as a replicate. For sorted subsets, around 0.2 ug of genomic DNA, equivalent to around 31,000 T cell genomes, went into each replicate PCR. Purified libraries were quantified with a Qubit 3.0 fluorometer, sized on a Bioanalyzer 2100, and re-quantified with the KAPA Library Quantification kit. Each immunoSEQ 96-well plate was sequenced on its own single-read 150-cycle Illumina NextSeq 550 flow cell. On the study's bioinformatics: The immunoSEQ output contained only junctional sequences without quality scores, so filtering could not match that applied to full-length reads. To assign V/J genes and CDR3, sequences were annotated against IMGT germline references using PyIR, a Python wrapper for IgBLAST v1.9. Any read was removed if the V/J assignment was weak (E-value above 1e-6), the CDR3 was missing, or the read contained stop codons, out-of-frame junctions, or ambiguous translated residues. V3J clonotypes were defined as sequences sharing an identical inferred V gene, J gene, and CDR3 amino acid sequence. To compute the percentage overlap between repertoires, the number of shared unique clonotypes was divided by the size of the smaller repertoire. Three approaches were used to assess repertoire richness: RTK rarefaction, the Chao1 estimator, and Recon v2.1 estimates of unobserved clonotypes. For all TCRbeta clonotypes obtained by the gDNA method from several donors, generation probabilities were computed with OLGA. Held by TCRdb, this immuneACCESS table contains in-frame sequences only and omits some clones. Under half of the omission traces to an unresolved V gene where checked; the cause of the rest is unknown. Clone size and V and J calls were adopted from that table, with D and trimming inferred from the DNA. For this sample the table gives about 640,000 clones, of which approximately 75% were detected only once. The top ten constitute approximately 2% of the sample.

Spanning cysteine to phenylalanine, the CDR3 consists of 15 amino acids. The read is trimmed to its CDR3 DNA, 45 bases read in frame from base 1. V loses 2 bases of germline sequence and J loses 3 bases, and the interval between the two ends is 12 bases. The germline V gene supplies CDR1 SGHRS and CDR2 YFSETQ. The donors were healthy, HIV-negative adults who had no recently reported acute infections or vaccinations. All donors were Caucasian adults living in Nashville, Tennessee, USA. CD4+ T cells were enriched through magnetic negative selection, after which naive cells were positively selected on CD45RA and the remaining negative fraction served as the memory subset. Blood was collected by leukapheresis, and PBMCs were isolated by Ficoll-Histopaque density gradient centrifugation and then cryopreserved in liquid nitrogen vapor phase. Purity and quantity of every magnetically sorted T cell population were checked by analytical flow cytometry. Genomic DNA was isolated from each sorted fraction and quantified by UV absorbance on a Nanodrop 2000c.

Here is what the overall study found, with its caveats: Around 5% of naive CD4, 3% to 4% of naive CD8, roughly 2.4% of memory CD4, and 0.4% of memory CD8 clonotypes were shared across a few donors. Compared with non-shared clonotypes, clonotypes shared by all four sorted-subset donors had higher generation probabilities. Pairwise subsampling led to the expectation that sequencing depth would affect the degree of clonotype sharing among donors. Estimated clonotype richness was generally larger for naive than for memory subsets. The small number of donors limited the genetic and exposure-history diversity represented. Sampling was limited to blood, and TCR repertoires in tissue likely differ from TCR repertoires in blood. Incomplete sequencing was indicated by rarefaction of sorted-subset datasets, despite the large sequencing depth.

This TCR was sampled from a woman in her 30s in good health. The chain couples TRBV5-1 to TRBJ1-5; the D gene is perhaps TRBD1, on 6 matching bases. The specimen sequenced was memory CD4+ T cells sorted from blood. Read against the paper, the sample's cell subset or site label means: CD45RA-negative fraction. DNA sequence: TGCGCCAGCAGCTTAACAGGGACGAACAATCAGCCCCAGCATTTT. It encodes CASSLTGTNNQPQHF.